This TCR beta chain was identified during a study of T cells in Graves' hyperthyroidism and ophthalmopathy. This clonotype came up many times. V dropped 0 bases and J dropped 8 bases, with 14 bases sitting between them. Germline CDR1 reads SGHRS; CDR2 reads YFSETQ. The CDR3 extends over 14 amino acids. Using RNA transcripts as the source, TCR beta CDR3 regions were amplified. The HTBI primer set was used in a first-round RT-PCR of the TCR CDR3. TCRdb processed the multiplex PCR reads anew with MiXCR; each CDR3 protein has one entry. The sample lists 300,000 to 400,000 distinct CDR3 sequences; approximately 18% were seen once.

This TCR derives from a woman aged 45-59 years with Graves' hyperthyroidism. The genes are TRBV5-1 and TRBJ1-2; TRBD1 might be the D (6 bases). Sequencing was carried out using blood. In nucleotides, the CDR3 is TGCGCCAGCAGCTTGGAGGGGGTGGTGACGGGCTACACCTTC. This translates into CASSLEGVVTGYTF.